This T cell receptor (beta chain) was recorded in a study of T cell repertoires in ileal Crohn's disease. Turning to the study itself: Postoperative therapy was given to about half: around 12 thiopurines, 18 anti-TNF agents.

Concerning this clone itself: What it recognizes is unknown.

Study conclusions and caveats: Compared with non-smokers, active smokers at surgery showed more clonal expansions. Clonality above 26.8% at surgery always came with endoscopic recurrence. High-frequency clones were more common in sorted CD8 than CD4 cells.

Stated time point: inflamed ileum from the surgical specimen. Produced via immunoSEQ multiplex PCR; TCRdb's table is partial and in-frame only. The repertoire holds fewer than 20,000 clones, with roughly nine tenths as singletons. Germline CDR1 and CDR2: SGHTA and FQGNSA. The CDR3 loop spans 13 amino acids. The ends were cut back, 1 base at V and 3 bases at J, with 6 bases in the middle. The sequencing input was ileal tissue. The receptor was isolated from an adult with Crohn's disease. This rearrangement joins TRBV7-2 to TRBJ2-5, with D perhaps matching TRBD2 (5 bases). In DNA form, the CDR3 reads TGTGCCAGCAGCTTAGTCGGGGAAGAGACCCAGTACTTC. It codes for CASSLVGEETQYF.